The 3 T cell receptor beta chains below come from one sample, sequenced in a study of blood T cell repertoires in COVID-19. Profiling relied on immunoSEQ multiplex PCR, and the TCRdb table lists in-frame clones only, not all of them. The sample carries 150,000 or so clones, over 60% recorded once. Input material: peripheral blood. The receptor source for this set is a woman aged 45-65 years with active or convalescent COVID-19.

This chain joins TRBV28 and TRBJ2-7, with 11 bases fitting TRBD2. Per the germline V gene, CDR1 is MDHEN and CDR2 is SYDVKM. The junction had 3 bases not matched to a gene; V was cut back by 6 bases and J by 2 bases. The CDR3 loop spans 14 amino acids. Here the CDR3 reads CASRTTSGAYEQYF. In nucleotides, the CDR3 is TGTGCCAGCAGGACGACTAGCGGGGCCTACGAGCAGTACTTC.

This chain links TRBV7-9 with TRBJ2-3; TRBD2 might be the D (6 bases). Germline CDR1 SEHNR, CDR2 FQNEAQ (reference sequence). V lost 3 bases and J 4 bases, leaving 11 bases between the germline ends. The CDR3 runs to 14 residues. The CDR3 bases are TGTGCCAGCAGCTTCGTAGCGGCTTCAGATACGCAGTATTTT. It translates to CASSFVAASDTQYF.

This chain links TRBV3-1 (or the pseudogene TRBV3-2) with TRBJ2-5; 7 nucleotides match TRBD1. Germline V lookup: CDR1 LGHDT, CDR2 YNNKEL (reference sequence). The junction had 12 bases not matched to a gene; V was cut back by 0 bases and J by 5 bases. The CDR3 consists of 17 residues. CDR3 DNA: TGTGCCAGCAGCCAAGACTTCGGAACAGGGGTGGGGGAGACCCAGTACTTC. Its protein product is CASSQDFGTGVGETQYF.